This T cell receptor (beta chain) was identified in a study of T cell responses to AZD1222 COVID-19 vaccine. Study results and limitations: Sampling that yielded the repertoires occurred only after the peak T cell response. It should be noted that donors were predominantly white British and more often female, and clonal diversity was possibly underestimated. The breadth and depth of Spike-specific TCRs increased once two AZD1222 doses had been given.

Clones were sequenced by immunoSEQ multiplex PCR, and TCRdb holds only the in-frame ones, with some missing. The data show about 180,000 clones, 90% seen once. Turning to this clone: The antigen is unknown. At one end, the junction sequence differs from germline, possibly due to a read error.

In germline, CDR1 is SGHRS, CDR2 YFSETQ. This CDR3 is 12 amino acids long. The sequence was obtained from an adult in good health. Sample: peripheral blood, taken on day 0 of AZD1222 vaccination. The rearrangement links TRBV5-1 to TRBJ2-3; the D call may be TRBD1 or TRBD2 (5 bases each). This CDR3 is CASSLEWDGWDF. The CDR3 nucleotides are TGCGCCAGCAGCTTGGAGTGGGACGGTTGGGATTTT.